This T cell receptor (beta chain) was identified during a study of cytomegalovirus exposure and HLA in healthy donors. Repertoires were generated with immunoSEQ multiplex PCR, while TCRdb's copy carries only in-frame clones and drops some. In the table there are some 140,000 clones, less than 90% of which are singletons. Regarding the study as a whole: In a later analysis, first-cohort TCR clusters were found to tend to co-occur in the 100 to 150 validation repertoires. Investigators reported around 150 TCR beta chains as tied to cytomegalovirus. The classifier was said to identify cytomegalovirus status with high specificity and sensitivity.

Worth noting for this clone: Its antigen remains unknown.

V gave up 6 bases and J gave up 4 bases, with 13 bases separating them. CDR3 length equals 13 residues. CDR1 and CDR2 (germline): LNHDA, SQIVND (reference sequence). The V and J genes are TRBV19 and TRBJ2-7; a possible D gene is TRBD2 (6 bases). This receptor was identified in a young man in good health and CMV-seronegative. Sequenced sample: PBMCs. CDR3 loop: CASSPGTVYEQYF. The CDR3 DNA is TGTGCCAGTAGCCCAGGGACTGTGTACGAGCAGTACTTC.